This section outlines one T cell receptor beta chain sequence together with its context. This entry comes from a study of blood T cell repertoires in COVID-19. About the study: Whether acute or convalescent, the COVID-19 samples came from the United States, Italy and Spain.

Clones were sequenced by immunoSEQ multiplex PCR, and TCRdb holds only the in-frame ones, with some missing. The sample shows approximately 220,000 clones, 65% to 85% of them seen only once. Participants came from about 24 US areas, aged about 18 to 89 years. Grouping used clinical history reported by participants in a survey and questionnaire. The CDR3 contains 14 residues. V lost 5 bases to trimming and J lost 5 bases, with 15 bases between them. The germline CDR1 and CDR2 sequences are LNHDA and SQIVND (reference sequence). The sample taken for sequencing was PBMCs or T cells enriched from blood (not recorded which). This receptor was taken from a woman aged 40 to 50 with acute COVID-19. V and J are TRBV19 and TRBJ1-2; D ambiguous. The CDR3 region is CASSLSMRGYGYTF. The CDR3, as DNA: TGTGCCAGTAGTCTCTCGATGAGAGGGTATGGCTACACCTTC.